This T cell receptor beta chain was captured in a study of T cells in Graves' hyperthyroidism and ophthalmopathy (dated by TCRdb to between 2017 and 2020). Regarding the complete study: Peripheral blood was collected at initial diagnosis, before any treatment. The approximately 100 discovery patients were randomly divided into training and test sets at a 7:3 ratio. In addition, the study compared T-cell repertoires in thyroid tissue and in blood from several Graves' hyperthyroidism patients. TCR Vbeta CDR3 sequencing of 130 to 150 peripheral blood samples (fewer than 45 ophthalmopathy, about 75 hyperthyroidism and roughly 17 progressor patients) is reported in the paper. After blood sampling, hyperthyroidism patients were treated with methimazole at a starting dose of 30 mg daily, and ophthalmopathy patients were treated with high-dose intravenous methylprednisolone. Whether ophthalmopathy could be predicted prospectively was tested in an independent validation cohort made up of fewer than 20 hyperthyroidism patients plus 17 patients who later progressed to ophthalmopathy. To identify distinguishing TCR V-J signatures, a discovery cohort of 100 or so patients was used, comprising 40 to 45 with Graves' ophthalmopathy and 57 with stable Graves' hyperthyroidism.

This clonotype showed up just a few times. Its cognate antigen has yet to be identified. Within one base of it there is no much larger clone, and no base qualities were kept. Stable Graves' hyperthyroidism was defined as no progression to ophthalmopathy during 18 months of follow-up. Hyperthyroidism patients were newly diagnosed, had a disease duration of under 2 months, and were aged 18 to 65 years. Any patient with an uncontrolled infection, another autoimmune disease, pregnancy or lactation was excluded. Diagnoses were based on clinical symptoms, serum thyroxine and TRAb, thyroid ultrasound and orbital computed tomography. PBMCs were isolated from about 10 ml of fresh peripheral blood by Ficoll-Paque density gradient centrifugation. Total RNA was extracted using Trizol reagent, and RNA quality was assessed on an Agilent 2100 Bioanalyzer. Broad study findings and their caveats: No statistical method was used to set the sample size in advance, and investigators knew the group allocation. In cross-validation, a model built on a 13 V-J signature told ophthalmopathy apart from stable hyperthyroidism with less than 90% sensitivity and 81% to 82% specificity, and in testing the same model reached 80%/75%. In validation, the model predicted progression to ophthalmopathy a median of approximately 6.6 months before onset, with over 60% sensitivity and about 72% specificity. Most expanded thyroid clonotypes (frequency above 0.001) were also detected in blood, a finding suggesting that blood repertoires may reflect thyroid immune responses.

The TCR beta CDR3 regions were amplified from the RNA transcripts. A first-round RT-PCR of the TCR CDR3 used the HTBI primer set with the Qiagen OneStep RT-PCR kit. Libraries were constructed in a second round of multiplex PCR, after which size selection and purification were performed. The libraries were sequenced on an Illumina HiSeq2000 using paired-end 100 bp reads. Per the original workflow: SOAPnuke was used to process the raw data, with reads discarded if the reads contained adapters or uncalled bases, had a mean Phred below 15, or lacked an exact constant-primer or identifier match. COPE v1.2.5 was used to merge high-quality paired reads, and clonotypes were defined as unique nucleotide sequences. MiTCR v1.1 was used to align the clonotypes against IMGT TRBV, TRBD and TRBJ reference segments. Only V-J combinations with frequency above 0.0001, covering 99% to 99.2% of repertoires, were analysed. The TCS score was defined as F50 (clonal expansion) divided by E x V (chaos), with BLOSUM62-based TCRdist calculated between CDR3 peptides within each V-J. Welch's t-statistics and random forest reduced around 520 V-J features to 10 to 15, which were used in a naive Bayes classifier (R e1071). The public reads were run again by TCRdb, first through fastp at Q25 and then through MiXCR, and only productive beta chains were kept. Here each entry gathers all rows of one CDR3 protein and keeps the most common genes and DNA. None of the V and J calls come from the authors' own analysis; TCRdb made them. Within this sample are about 420,000 distinct CDR3 sequences, with less than 20% of them counted one time only. Jointly, the top ten make up 11% to 15% of the sample.

The CDR3 sequence holds 14 residues, the cysteine and phenylalanine included. The kept DNA is CDR3 alone, 42 bases in frame from the first base. V loses 6 bases of germline sequence and J loses 0 bases, and the interval between the two ends is 12 bases. The CDR1 and CDR2 encoded by the germline V gene are MRHNA and SNTAGT. The sequence links TRBV6-4 to TRBJ2-7, and possibly TRBD2, on 6 matching bases. The sequence was collected from a woman between 18 and 29 years old with Graves' hyperthyroidism. The specimen sequenced was blood. For the CDR3, the sequence is CASRRDSSSYEQYF. DNA sequence: TGTGCCAGCAGGAGGGACTCGAGCTCCTACGAGCAGTACTTC.